The 24 T cell receptor beta chains reported below all come from one sample, sequenced in a study of T-cell reconstitution after alpha-beta-depleted transplantation in children. Construction of the TCRbeta library involved unique molecular identifiers. TCRdb passed the PCR reads through MiXCR, listing each CDR3 protein once. The profile shows a few hundred thousand distinct CDR3 sequences, about a tenth of them singletons. The material was PBMCs from the stem cell graft donor, obtained from the stem cell graft. All receptors come from a human donor who donated a stem cell graft to a child with acute lymphoblastic leukemia.

The sample holds a few counts of this clonotype. The chain uses TRBV20-1 and TRBJ2-7; the D gene is possibly TRBD1 (6 bases). Looked up from germline, CDR1 is DFQATT and CDR2 is SNEGSKA (reference sequence). This CDR3 comprises 16 residues. V was shortened by 2 bases and J by 0 bases, with 17 bases between the two germline ends. The CDR3 reads CSARSGGAKISYEQYF. The CDR3 DNA sequence: TGCAGTGCTAGATCTGGGGGCGCGAAAATCTCCTACGAGCAGTACTTC.

The chain links TRBV5-5 to TRBJ2-1, with TRBD2 identical over 9 bases. The CDR3 runs to 17 residues. V gave up 0 bases and J gave up 6 bases; unmatched junction bases: 10. Germline V gene data show CDR1 as SGHKS and CDR2 as YYEKEE (reference sequence). CDR3: CASSLAPAGGPSNEQFF. The CDR3 DNA follows: TGTGCCAGCAGCTTGGCCCCTGCGGGAGGGCCCTCCAATGAGCAGTTCTTC.

This clonotype was recorded a few times. The rearrangement links TRBV4-2 to TRBJ1-6; possible D gene TRBD1, 5 bases. V was trimmed by 4 bases and J by 3 bases, leaving 16 bases between them. The germline CDR1 and CDR2 sequences are LGHNA and YNFKEQ. The CDR3 loop spans 17 amino acids. For the CDR3, the DNA is TGTGCCAGCAGCCCCCCTACAGGAGGGAGCTATAATTCACCCCTCCACTTT. Translation gives CASSPPTGGSYNSPLHF.

The sample holds a few counts of this clonotype. This chain links TRBV5-1 with TRBJ2-7, with unresolved D. V was shortened by 1 base and J by 7 bases, with 9 bases between the two germline ends. The germline gives CDR1 SGHRS, CDR2 YFSETQ. The length of the CDR3 is 12 residues. The DNA of the CDR3 is TGCGCCAGCAGCTTGCCAGGTGCTGAGCAGTACTTC. Translating it yields CASSLPGAEQYF.

This clonotype occurred a few times. The chain has TRBV15 and TRBJ2-5; 8 nucleotides line up with TRBD1. The germline gives CDR1 LNHNV, CDR2 YYDKDF (reference sequence). The CDR3 runs to 18 residues. With V trimmed by 5 bases and J by 2 bases, 16 bases remained unmatched. CDR3 residues: CATSGLLPGTGLQETQYF. DNA for the CDR3: TGTGCCACCAGCGGGTTACTCCCCGGGACAGGCTTACAAGAGACCCAGTACTTC.

This clonotype showed up just a few times. This chain connects TRBV5-1 to TRBJ2-5; D may be TRBD1 or TRBD2 (6 bases each). Trimming removed 4 bases from V and 4 bases from J, with 17 bases in between. Germline loops: CDR1 SGHRS, CDR2 YFSETQ. The CDR3 consists of 15 residues. The CDR3 nucleotides read TGCGCCAGCAGCCAAGGACAGTCGCGGGGAGAGACCCAGTACTTC. This codes for CASSQGQSRGETQYF.

J is TRBJ2-1 and V is TRBV7-2, with TRBD2 matching over 8 bases. The V segment lost 2 bases and the J segment 13 bases; nucleotides outside the gene matches: 10. CDR3 length: 14 residues. Germline CDR1 SGHTA, CDR2 FQGNSA. The CDR3 loop reads CASSLNAGTSVQFF. The CDR3 DNA is TGTGCCAGCAGCTTAAATGCCGGGACTAGTGTTCAGTTCTTC. Full variable domain (missing parts from reference TRBV7-2 and TRBJ2-1): GAGVSQSPSNKVTEKGKDVELRCDPISGHTALYWYRQSLGQGLEFLIYFQGNSAPDKSGLPSDRFSAERTGGSVSTLTIQRTQQEDSAVYLCASSLNAGTSVQFFGPGTRLTVL.

This clonotype was counted between two and nine times. The rearrangement uses TRBV3-1 and TRBJ2-3; 8 bases are a match to TRBD2. Per the germline V gene, CDR1 is LGHDT and CDR2 is YNNKEL (reference sequence). This CDR3 is 16 amino acids long. The trim removed 5 bases at V and 4 bases at J, leaving 11 bases unmatched. The CDR3 region has the DNA TGTGCCAGCAGCTCCAGCGGGAGATTCCCCCCAGATACGCAGTATTTT. As protein: CASSSSGRFPPDTQYF.

The V gene is TRBV6-2 or TRBV6-3, the J gene TRBJ2-5; 9 bases match TRBD2. Germline CDR1 MNHEY, CDR2 SVGEGT. V shed 3 bases and J 2 bases; nucleotides not matched to a gene: 7. This CDR3 is 16 amino acids long. The CDR3 DNA follows: TGTGCCAGCAGTTATGGCCTAGCGGGATATCAAGAGACCCAGTACTTC. It is translated as CASSYGLAGYQETQYF.

This clonotype has a count of ten or more. The V and J genes are TRBV6-2 or TRBV6-3 and TRBJ2-2; weak D call: TRBD2 (5 bases). V gave up 0 bases and J gave up 4 bases, with 21 bases separating them. This CDR3 has 19 amino acids. Germline assignment: CDR1 MNHEY and CDR2 SVGEGT. CDR3 sequence (DNA): TGTGCCAGCAGTTACTCGAGGGTGCGGGCCGGGGTTGGCACCGGGGAGCTGTTTTTT. It specifies CASSYSRVRAGVGTGELFF.

This clonotype was picked up a small number of times. This chain links TRBV20-1 with TRBJ2-5, with 7 positions matching TRBD2. In germline, CDR1 is DFQATT, CDR2 SNEGSKA (reference sequence). The CDR3 spans 14 residues. V shed 4 bases and J 5 bases; nucleotides not matched to a gene: 10. CDR3 amino acids: CSAIREGTWETQYF. CDR3 bases: TGCAGTGCTATTAGGGAGGGAACTTGGGAGACCCAGTACTTC.

Many counts were recorded for this clonotype. V is TRBV4-2 and J is TRBJ2-3, with D possibly TRBD1 on 5 matching bases. Germline assignment: CDR1 LGHNA and CDR2 YNFKEQ. This CDR3 has 15 amino acids. The V gene lost 0 bases and the J gene lost 4 bases, with 11 bases spanning the gap. In DNA form, the CDR3 reads TGTGCCAGCAGCCAAGATCAGGGCACGTCAGATACGCAGTATTTT. Translated, it gives CASSQDQGTSDTQYF.

The genes are TRBV24-1 and TRBJ2-1, with 10 bases that match TRBD2. The germline gives CDR1 KGHDR, CDR2 SFDVKD. V lost 5 bases, J lost 2 bases, and 8 bases stayed unmatched. This CDR3 contains 17 residues. The CDR3 sequence is CATSGRVAGGPYNEQFF. In DNA, the CDR3 is TGTGCCACCAGTGGGAGGGTAGCGGGAGGTCCCTACAATGAGCAGTTCTTC.

The rearrangement links TRBV12-3 or TRBV12-4 to TRBJ2-5; D is perhaps TRBD2 (5 bases). V was shortened by 5 bases and J by 4 bases, with 14 bases between the two germline ends. The CDR3 is 14 residues long. CDR3 protein: CASSLPSWGETQYF. CDR3 nucleotide sequence: TGTGCCAGCAGTCTCCCTAGCTGGGGAGAGACCCAGTACTTC.

The gene calls are TRBV12-3 or TRBV12-4 and TRBJ2-6; 9 positions agree with TRBD1. J was trimmed by 2 bases and V by 8 bases; bases with no gene match: 13. The CDR3 runs to 18 residues. As DNA, the CDR3 is TGTGCCAGCTGTCCCATAGGACAGGGGATCGCTGGGGCCAACGTCCTGACTTTC. This codes for CASCPIGQGIAGANVLTF.

Turning to this clonotype: At one end the junction does not follow the germline gene, possibly because of a read error. This chain joins TRBV18 and TRBJ1-6; 7 nucleotides agree with TRBD1. The CDR3 is made up of 16 amino acids. Germline-derived CDR1 and CDR2 are KGHSH and LQKENI. CDR3: CASSPSGGPVGSPLHF. CDR3 sequence (DNA): TGTGCCAGCTCACCATCAGGGGGGCCGGTAGGGTCACCCCTCCATTTT.

This clonotype was counted many times. The J gene is TRBJ2-1, the V gene TRBV28; D not certain. The length of the CDR3 is 13 residues. V was pared by 6 bases and J by 1 base, with 7 bases between. CDR1 is MDHEN, CDR2 SYDVKM, per germline. The chain's CDR3 is CASSIRSYNEQFF. The CDR3 region has the DNA TGTGCCAGCAGCATTAGGTCCTACAATGAGCAGTTCTTC. The full variable domain, completed using reference TRBV28 and TRBJ2-1, is DVKVTQSSRYLVKRTGEKVFLECVQDMDHENMFWYRQDPGLGLRLIYFSYDVKMKEKGDIPEGYSVSREKKERFSLILESASTNQTSMYLCASSIRSYNEQFFGPGTRLTVL.

The rearrangement links TRBV12-3 or TRBV12-4 to TRBJ2-3; TRBD2 matches at 8 bases. The CDR3 totals 14 residues. The trim removed 10 bases at V and 0 bases at J, leaving 6 bases unmatched. The CDR3 DNA sequence: TGTGCCATCTTACTAGCGGATAGCACAGATACGCAGTATTTT. This encodes CAILLADSTDTQYF.

The chain links TRBV20-1 to TRBJ1-3; tentatively, D is TRBD1 (6 bases). CDR1 and CDR2 (germline): DFQATT, SNEGSKA (reference sequence). The ends were cut back, 6 bases at V and 0 bases at J, with 18 bases in the middle. The CDR3 covers 16 residues. For the CDR3, the DNA is TGCAGTGCAAAGACAGGACTAGGGCTCTCTGGAAACACCATATATTTT. This codes for CSAKTGLGLSGNTIYF.

In its sample, this clonotype was seen a few times. V usage is TRBV5-1 and J usage is TRBJ2-1, with 8 nucleotides matching TRBD2. Germline assignment: CDR1 SGHRS and CDR2 YFSETQ. V was pared by 2 bases and J by 3 bases, with 4 bases of the junction left unmatched. The CDR3 extends over 15 amino acids. CDR3 amino acids: CASSFNSGGYNEQFF. In DNA, the CDR3 is TGCGCCAGCAGCTTTAACAGCGGGGGCTACAATGAGCAGTTCTTC.

This clonotype was picked up many times. This chain connects TRBV12-3 or TRBV12-4 to TRBJ1-1; D call uncertain. This CDR3 has 13 amino acids. The V end lost 5 bases, the J end lost 6 bases, and 13 bases lay between the germline ends. CDR3 nucleotide sequence: TGTGCCAGCAGTCCCTCAACTTGGGCTGAAGCTTTCTTT. This translates into CASSPSTWAEAFF.

Only a few counts were recorded for this clonotype. The chain links TRBV20-1 to TRBJ1-2; the D gene is possibly TRBD1 (6 bases). V was shortened by 7 bases and J by 1 base, with 19 bases between the two germline ends. Per germline, CDR1 DFQATT and CDR2 SNEGSKA (reference sequence). The CDR3 totals 15 residues. The CDR3, as DNA: TGCAGTGTGCAGCGGGGGGGGCAGAGTAACTATGGCTACACCTTC. It translates to CSVQRGGQSNYGYTF.

This clonotype was picked up many times. This CDR3 is CASSLRLGAGGSEQFF. In DNA, the CDR3 is TGTGCCAGCAGTTTGCGGTTGGGCGCAGGGGGAAGTGAGCAGTTCTTC. The chain uses TRBV28 and TRBJ2-1; 7 bases are a match to TRBD1. The CDR3 consists of 16 residues. CDR1 is MDHEN and CDR2 is SYDVKM in the germline V gene. V was pared by 3 bases and J by 9 bases, with 14 bases of the junction left unmatched. Using reference TRBV28 and TRBJ2-1 for the parts outside the CDR3, the full variable domain is DVKVTQSSRYLVKRTGEKVFLECVQDMDHENMFWYRQDPGLGLRLIYFSYDVKMKEKGDIPEGYSVSREKKERFSLILESASTNQTSMYLCASSLRLGAGGSEQFFGPGTRLTVL.

The chain recombines TRBV4-3 with TRBJ2-3; possibly TRBD1 for D (7 bases). This CDR3 has 16 amino acids. The V gene lost 4 bases and the J gene lost 2 bases, with 16 bases spanning the gap. The germline V gene has CDR1 LGHNA and CDR2 YSLEER. The CDR3: CASSRVGGQYTDTQYF. Written as DNA, the CDR3 is TGCGCCAGCAGCCGCGTGGGGGGACAGTACACAGATACGCAGTATTTT.